The 8 T cell receptor beta chains presented below share a single source sample, sequenced in a study of CD8 T cells in ankylosing spondylitis. Broader study findings: The study identified a TCR beta motif of under 10 highly homologous variants that appeared characteristic of ankylosing spondylitis blood.

Each CDR3 protein gets one entry after TCRdb re-called the 5' RACE reads with MiXCR. The data show 700,000 to 850,000 distinct CDR3 sequences, with over 9.5% seen just once and 0.51% held by the top ten. For these TCRs, the target antigens are not known. Input material: blood, either unsorted or a sorted T cell fraction (not recorded which). These TCRs come from a male donor with ankylosing spondylitis.

This clonotype has only a few counts. This chain links TRBV20-1 with TRBJ2-3; the D is unclear. The CDR3 covers 12 residues. V was shortened by 3 bases and J by 4 bases, with 8 bases between the two germline ends. CDR1 and CDR2 (germline): DFQATT, SNEGSKA (reference sequence). The CDR3 spells CSASPRPDTQYF. In DNA form, the CDR3 reads TGCAGTGCTAGTCCCCGGCCAGATACGCAGTATTTT.

The rearrangement joins TRBV5-6 to TRBJ2-5, with D perhaps TRBD1 (6 bases). The CDR3 contains 15 residues. Trimming took off 0 bases at V and 3 bases at J, with 12 bases between the two ends. CDR1 and CDR2 (germline): SGHDT, YYEEEE. The DNA for the CDR3 is TGTGCCAGCAGCTTGGCACCGGACAGAAAAGAGACCCAGTACTTC. This translates into CASSLAPDRKETQYF.

This clonotype has more than one count but fewer than ten. The chain links TRBV7-9 to TRBJ2-5; D possibly corresponds to TRBD2 (5 bases). The germline V gene encodes CDR1 SEHNR and CDR2 FQNEAQ (reference sequence). The V gene lost 1 base and the J gene lost 4 bases, with 16 bases spanning the gap. The CDR3 consists of 16 residues. The CDR3: CASSLDFRGARETQYF. The CDR3 DNA reads as TGTGCCAGCAGCTTAGACTTTCGGGGAGCCCGAGAGACCCAGTACTTC.

The chain uses TRBV13 and TRBJ2-7; D remains unclear. Per germline, CDR1 PRHDT and CDR2 FYEKMQ (reference sequence). CDR3 length: 13 residues. V was cut by 8 bases and J by 8 bases, with 19 bases left in between. The CDR3 spells CASRSDRSRQQYF. In DNA form, the CDR3 reads TGTGCCAGCCGAAGCGATCGCAGCCGACAGCAGTACTTC. The variable domain in full, with the rest retrieved from reference TRBV13 and TRBJ2-7, is AAGVIQSPRHLIKEKRETATLKCYPIPRHDTVYWYQQGPGQDPQFLISFYEKMQSDKGSIPDRFSAQQFSDYHSELNMSSLELGDSALYFCASRSDRSRQQYFGPGTRLTVT.

There are a few counts of this clonotype. The chain employs TRBV18 and TRBJ1-3; the D is unclear. CDR3 length: 18 amino acids. The V and J ends lost 4 bases and 0 bases respectively, with 19 bases between them. Germline loops: CDR1 KGHSH, CDR2 LQKENI. The CDR3 DNA follows: TGTGCCAGCTCACGCCGGGATTCCCCTGGTGTCTCTGGAAACACCATATATTTT. It yields the protein CASSRRDSPGVSGNTIYF.

In its sample, this clonotype was seen a few times. The V and J genes are TRBV12-3 or TRBV12-4 and TRBJ1-5; D is unresolved. CDR3 length: 13 amino acids. Trimming pared 5 bases from V and 3 bases from J, leaving 8 bases between. CDR3 bases: TGTGCCAGCAGTGACGGCAACAATCAGCCCCAGCATTTT. It yields the protein CASSDGNNQPQHF.

This clonotype has ten or more counts. This rearrangement joins TRBV11-2 to TRBJ2-4; 10 nucleotides agree with TRBD1. This CDR3 is built from 18 residues. The V segment lost 3 bases and the J segment 0 bases; nucleotides outside the gene matches: 8. From germline, CDR1 is SGHAT and CDR2 FQNNGV. CDR3 sequence reads: CASSLTGGSWVAKNIQYF. The CDR3 DNA sequence: TGTGCCAGCAGCTTGACAGGGGGCAGCTGGGTAGCCAAAAACATTCAGTACTTC.

This clonotype showed up just a few times. V is TRBV29-1 and J is TRBJ1-2, with 8 bases that match TRBD1. Germline values: CDR1 SQVTM, CDR2 ANQGSEA. The CDR3 is made up of 12 amino acids. Trimming cost V 6 bases and J 4 bases; bases outside gene matches: 4. The CDR3 region is CSVPRGPYGYTF. CDR3 nucleotide sequence: TGCAGCGTCCCCAGGGGGCCCTATGGCTACACCTTC.